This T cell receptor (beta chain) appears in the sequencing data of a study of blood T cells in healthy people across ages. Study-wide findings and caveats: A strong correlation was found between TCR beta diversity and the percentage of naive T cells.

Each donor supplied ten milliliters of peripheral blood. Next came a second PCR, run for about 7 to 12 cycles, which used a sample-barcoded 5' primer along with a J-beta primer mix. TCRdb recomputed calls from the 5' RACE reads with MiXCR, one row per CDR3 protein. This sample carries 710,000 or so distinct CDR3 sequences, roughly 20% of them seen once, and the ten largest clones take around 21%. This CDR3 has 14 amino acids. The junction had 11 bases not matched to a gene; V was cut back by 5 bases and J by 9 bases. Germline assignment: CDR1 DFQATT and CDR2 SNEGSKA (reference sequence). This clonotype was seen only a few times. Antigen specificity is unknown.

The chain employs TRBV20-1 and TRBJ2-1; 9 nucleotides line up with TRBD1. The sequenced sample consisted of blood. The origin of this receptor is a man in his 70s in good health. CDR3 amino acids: CSASGPGQGSEQFF. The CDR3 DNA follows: TGCAGTGCTTCGGGACCGGGACAGGGTAGTGAGCAGTTCTTC.